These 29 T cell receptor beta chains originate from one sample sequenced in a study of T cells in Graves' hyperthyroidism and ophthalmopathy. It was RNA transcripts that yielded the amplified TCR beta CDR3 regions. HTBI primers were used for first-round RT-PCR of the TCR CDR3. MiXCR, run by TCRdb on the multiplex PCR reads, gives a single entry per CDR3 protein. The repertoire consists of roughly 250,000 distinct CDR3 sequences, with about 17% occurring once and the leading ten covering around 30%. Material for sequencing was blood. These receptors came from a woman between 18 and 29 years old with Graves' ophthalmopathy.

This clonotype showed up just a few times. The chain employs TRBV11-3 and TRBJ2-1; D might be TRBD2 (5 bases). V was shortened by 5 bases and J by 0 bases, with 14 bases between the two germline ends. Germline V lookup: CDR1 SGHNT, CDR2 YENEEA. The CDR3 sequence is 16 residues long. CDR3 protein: CASSPSGYGSYNEQFF. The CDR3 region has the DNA TGTGCCAGCAGCCCCAGCGGATACGGCTCCTACAATGAGCAGTTCTTC. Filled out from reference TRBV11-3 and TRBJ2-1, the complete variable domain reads EAGVVQSPRYKIIEKKQPVAFWCNPISGHNTLYWYLQNLGQGPELLIRYENEEAVDDSQLPKDRFSAERLKGVDSTLKIQPAELGDSAVYLCASSPSGYGSYNEQFFGPGTRLTVL.

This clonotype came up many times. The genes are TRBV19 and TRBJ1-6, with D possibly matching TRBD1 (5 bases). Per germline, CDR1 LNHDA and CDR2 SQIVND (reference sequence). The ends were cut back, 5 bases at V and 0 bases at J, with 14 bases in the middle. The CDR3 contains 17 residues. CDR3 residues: CASSPTGASSYNSPLHF. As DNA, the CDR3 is TGTGCCAGTAGTCCGACCGGGGCGAGCTCCTATAATTCACCCCTCCACTTT.

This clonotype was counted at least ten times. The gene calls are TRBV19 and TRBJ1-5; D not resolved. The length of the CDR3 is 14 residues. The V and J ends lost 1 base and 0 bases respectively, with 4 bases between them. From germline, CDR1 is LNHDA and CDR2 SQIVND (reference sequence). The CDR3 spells CASSIGSSNQPQHF. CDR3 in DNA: TGTGCCAGTAGTATAGGCTCTAGCAATCAGCCCCAGCATTTT.

The CDR3 coding sequence is TGTGCCAGTAGTAGCTCCGGGACAGCCACAATTACAGATACGCAGTATTTT. Its translation is CASSSSGTATITDTQYF. The chain is built from TRBV19 and TRBJ2-3; 7 bases line up with TRBD1. V trimming: 4 bases; J trimming: 3 bases; junction bases outside the gene matches: 13. CDR3 length equals 17 residues. Germline CDR1 is LNHDA and CDR2 is SQIVND (reference sequence).

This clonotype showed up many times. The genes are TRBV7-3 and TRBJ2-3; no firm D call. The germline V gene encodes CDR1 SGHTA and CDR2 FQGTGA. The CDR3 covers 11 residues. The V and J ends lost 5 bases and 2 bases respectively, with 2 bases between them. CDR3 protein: CASSNTDTQYF. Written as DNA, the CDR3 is TGTGCCAGCAGCAACACAGATACGCAGTATTTT.

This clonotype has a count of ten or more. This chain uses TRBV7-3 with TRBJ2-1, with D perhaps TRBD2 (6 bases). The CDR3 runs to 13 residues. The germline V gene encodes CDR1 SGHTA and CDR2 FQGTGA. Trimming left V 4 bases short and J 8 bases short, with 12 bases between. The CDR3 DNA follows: TGTGCCAGCAGCTCCCTAGCGTGGGATGAGCAGTTCTTC. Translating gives CASSSLAWDEQFF. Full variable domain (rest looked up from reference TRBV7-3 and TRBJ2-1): GAGVSQTPSNKVTEKGKYVELRCDPISGHTALYWYRQSLGQGPEFLIYFQGTGAADDSGLPNDRFFAVRPEGSVSTLKIQRTERGDSAVYLCASSSLAWDEQFFGPGTRLTVL.

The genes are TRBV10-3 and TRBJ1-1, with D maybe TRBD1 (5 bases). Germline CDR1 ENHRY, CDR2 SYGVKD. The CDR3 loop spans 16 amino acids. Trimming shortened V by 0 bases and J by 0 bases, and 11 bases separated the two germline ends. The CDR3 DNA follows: TGTGCCATCAGTGAGTCGGGATCAGGGATGAACACTGAAGCTTTCTTT. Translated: CAISESGSGMNTEAFF.

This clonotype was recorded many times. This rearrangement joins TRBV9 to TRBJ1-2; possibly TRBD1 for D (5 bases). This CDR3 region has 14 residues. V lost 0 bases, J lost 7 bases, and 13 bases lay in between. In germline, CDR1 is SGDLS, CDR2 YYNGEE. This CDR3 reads CASSVDPGDGGYTF. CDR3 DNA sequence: TGTGCCAGCAGCGTAGATCCGGGGGACGGTGGCTACACCTTC.

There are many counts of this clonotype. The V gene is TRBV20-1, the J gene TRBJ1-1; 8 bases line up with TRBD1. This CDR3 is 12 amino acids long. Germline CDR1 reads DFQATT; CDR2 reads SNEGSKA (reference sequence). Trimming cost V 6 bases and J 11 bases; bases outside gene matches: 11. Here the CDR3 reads CSASAGGGGAFF. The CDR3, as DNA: TGCAGTGCAAGCGCAGGGGGCGGGGGGGCTTTCTTT.

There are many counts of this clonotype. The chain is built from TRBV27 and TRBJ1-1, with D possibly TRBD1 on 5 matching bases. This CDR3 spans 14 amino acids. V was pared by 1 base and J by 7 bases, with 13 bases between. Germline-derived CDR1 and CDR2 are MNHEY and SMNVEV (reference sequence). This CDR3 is CASSLFSGRVEAFF. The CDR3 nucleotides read TGTGCCAGCAGTTTATTTTCGGGCAGGGTTGAAGCTTTCTTT.

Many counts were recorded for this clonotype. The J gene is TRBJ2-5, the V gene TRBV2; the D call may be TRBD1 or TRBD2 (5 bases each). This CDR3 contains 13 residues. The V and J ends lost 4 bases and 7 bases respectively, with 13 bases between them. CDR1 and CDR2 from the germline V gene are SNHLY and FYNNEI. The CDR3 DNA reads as TGTGCCAGCAGTGTGGAAGGGGAGTCGACCCAGTACTTC. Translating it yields CASSVEGESTQYF.

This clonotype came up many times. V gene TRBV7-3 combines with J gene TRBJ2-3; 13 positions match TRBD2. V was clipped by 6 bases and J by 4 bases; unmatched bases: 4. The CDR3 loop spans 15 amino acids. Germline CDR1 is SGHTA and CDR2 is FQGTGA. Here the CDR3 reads CASSSGTSGADTQYF. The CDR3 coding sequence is TGTGCCAGCAGTTCCGGGACTAGCGGGGCAGATACGCAGTATTTT. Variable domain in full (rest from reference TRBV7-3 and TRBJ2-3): GAGVSQTPSNKVTEKGKYVELRCDPISGHTALYWYRQSLGQGPEFLIYFQGTGAADDSGLPNDRFFAVRPEGSVSTLKIQRTERGDSAVYLCASSSGTSGADTQYFGPGTRLTVL.

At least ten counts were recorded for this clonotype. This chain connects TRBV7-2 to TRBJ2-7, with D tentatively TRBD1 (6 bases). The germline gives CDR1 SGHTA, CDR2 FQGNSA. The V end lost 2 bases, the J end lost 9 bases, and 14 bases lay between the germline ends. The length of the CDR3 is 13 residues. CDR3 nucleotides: TGTGCCAGCAGCTTATCGGGGACAAAAGGGCAGTACTTC. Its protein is CASSLSGTKGQYF.

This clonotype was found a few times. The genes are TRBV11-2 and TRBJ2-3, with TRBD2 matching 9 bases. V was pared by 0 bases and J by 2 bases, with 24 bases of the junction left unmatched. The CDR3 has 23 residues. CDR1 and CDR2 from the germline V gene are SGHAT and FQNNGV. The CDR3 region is CASSLDLSGRSVCARRNTDTQYF. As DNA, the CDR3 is TGTGCCAGCAGCTTAGATCTTAGCGGGAGAAGTGTCTGCGCGCGCCGCAACACAGATACGCAGTATTTT.

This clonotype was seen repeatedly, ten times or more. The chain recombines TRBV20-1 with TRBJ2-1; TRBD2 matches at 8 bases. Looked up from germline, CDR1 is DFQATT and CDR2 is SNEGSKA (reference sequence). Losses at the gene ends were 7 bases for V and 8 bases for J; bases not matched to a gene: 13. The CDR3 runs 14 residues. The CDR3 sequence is CSVYTGTSRYEQFF. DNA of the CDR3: TGCAGTGTTTATACCGGGACTAGTCGTTATGAGCAGTTCTTC.

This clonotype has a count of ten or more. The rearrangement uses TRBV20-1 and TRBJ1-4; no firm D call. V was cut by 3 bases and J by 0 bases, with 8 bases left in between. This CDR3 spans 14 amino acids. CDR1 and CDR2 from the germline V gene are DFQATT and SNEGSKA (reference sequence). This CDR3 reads CSASRRSTNEKLFF. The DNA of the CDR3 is TGCAGTGCTAGTAGGCGGTCAACTAATGAAAAACTGTTTTTT.

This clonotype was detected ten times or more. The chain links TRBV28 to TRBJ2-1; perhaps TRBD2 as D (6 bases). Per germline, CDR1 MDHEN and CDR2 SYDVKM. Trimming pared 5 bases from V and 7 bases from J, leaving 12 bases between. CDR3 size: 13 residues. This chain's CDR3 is CASSPLASNEQFF. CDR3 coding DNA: TGTGCCAGCAGTCCGCTAGCGTCAAATGAGCAGTTCTTC. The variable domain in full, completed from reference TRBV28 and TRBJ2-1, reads DVKVTQSSRYLVKRTGEKVFLECVQDMDHENMFWYRQDPGLGLRLIYFSYDVKMKEKGDIPEGYSVSREKKERFSLILESASTNQTSMYLCASSPLASNEQFFGPGTRLTVL.

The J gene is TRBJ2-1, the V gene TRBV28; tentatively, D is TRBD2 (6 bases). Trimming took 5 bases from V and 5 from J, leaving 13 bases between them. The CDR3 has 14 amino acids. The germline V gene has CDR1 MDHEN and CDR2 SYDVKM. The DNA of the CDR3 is TGTGCCAGCAGTCCCCCGGGACTTCACAATGAGCAGTTCTTC. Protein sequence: CASSPPGLHNEQFF.

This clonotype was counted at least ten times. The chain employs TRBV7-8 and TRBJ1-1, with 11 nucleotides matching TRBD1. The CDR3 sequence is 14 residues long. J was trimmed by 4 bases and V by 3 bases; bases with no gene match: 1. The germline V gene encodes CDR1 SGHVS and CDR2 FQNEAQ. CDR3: CASSFGTGGTEAFF. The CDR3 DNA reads TGTGCCAGCAGCTTCGGGACAGGGGGCACTGAAGCTTTCTTT.

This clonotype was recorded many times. The CDR3 nucleotides read TGTGCCAGCAGTTATATCCAGCTCGATGAAAAACTGTTTTTT. Translated: CASSYIQLDEKLFF. This sequence joins TRBV6-5 and TRBJ1-4; D is ambiguous. The CDR3 is made up of 14 amino acids. Germline V gene data show CDR1 as MNHEY and CDR2 as SVGAGI. V dropped 3 bases and J dropped 6 bases, with 11 bases sitting between them.

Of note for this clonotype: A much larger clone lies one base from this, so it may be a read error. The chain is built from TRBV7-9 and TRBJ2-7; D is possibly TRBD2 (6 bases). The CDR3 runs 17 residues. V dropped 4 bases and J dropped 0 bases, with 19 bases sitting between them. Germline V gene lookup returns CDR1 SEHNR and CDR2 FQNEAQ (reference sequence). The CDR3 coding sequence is TGTGCCAGCAGCTCCGTTGACGGAGGGATCCCCTCCTACGAGCAGTACTTC. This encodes CASSSVDGGIPSYEQYF.

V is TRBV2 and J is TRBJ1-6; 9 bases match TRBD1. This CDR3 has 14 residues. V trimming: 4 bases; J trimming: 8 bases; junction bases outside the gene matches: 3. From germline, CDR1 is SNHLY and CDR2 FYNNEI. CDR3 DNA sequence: TGTGCCAGCAGTGTGGGACAGGGACATTCACCCCTCCACTTT. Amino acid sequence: CASSVGQGHSPLHF.

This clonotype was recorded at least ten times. The CDR3 DNA sequence: TGTGCCAGCAGTTTGACTAGCTCCGGCGAGACCCAGTACTTC. It encodes CASSLTSSGETQYF. The genes are TRBV12-3 or TRBV12-4 and TRBJ2-5, with 7 bases fitting TRBD2. Losses at the gene ends were 3 bases for V and 5 bases for J; bases not matched to a gene: 6. This CDR3 has 14 residues.

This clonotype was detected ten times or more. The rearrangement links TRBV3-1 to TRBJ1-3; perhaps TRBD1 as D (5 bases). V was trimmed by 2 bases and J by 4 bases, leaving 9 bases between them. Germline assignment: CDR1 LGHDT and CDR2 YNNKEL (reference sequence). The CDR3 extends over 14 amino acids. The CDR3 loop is CASSQPGVGNTIYF. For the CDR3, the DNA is TGTGCCAGCAGCCAACCGGGGGTCGGAAACACCATATATTTT.

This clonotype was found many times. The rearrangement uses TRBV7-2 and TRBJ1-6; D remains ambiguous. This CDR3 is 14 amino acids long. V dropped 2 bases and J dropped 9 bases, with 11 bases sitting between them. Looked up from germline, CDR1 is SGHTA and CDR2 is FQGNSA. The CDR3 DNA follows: TGTGCCAGCAGCTTATCTCAGGATGGTTCACCCCTCCACTTT. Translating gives CASSLSQDGSPLHF.

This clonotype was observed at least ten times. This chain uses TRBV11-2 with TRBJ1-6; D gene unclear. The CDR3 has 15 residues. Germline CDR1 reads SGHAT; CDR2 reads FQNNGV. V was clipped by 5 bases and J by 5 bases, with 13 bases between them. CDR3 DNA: TGTGCCAGCAGCCAAAGCAGAGCAAATAATTCACCCCTCCACTTT. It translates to CASSQSRANNSPLHF. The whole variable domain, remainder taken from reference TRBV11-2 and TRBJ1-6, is EAGVAQSPRYKIIEKRQSVAFWCNPISGHATLYWYQQILGQGPKLLIQFQNNGVVDDSQLPKDRFSAERLKGVDSTLKIQPAKLEDSAVYLCASSQSRANNSPLHFGNGTRLTVT.

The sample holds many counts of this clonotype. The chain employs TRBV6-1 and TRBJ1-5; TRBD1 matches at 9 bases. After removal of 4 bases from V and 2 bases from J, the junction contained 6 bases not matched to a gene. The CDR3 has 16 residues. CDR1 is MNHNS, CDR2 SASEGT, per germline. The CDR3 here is CASSADRQGGNQPQHF. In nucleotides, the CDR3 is TGTGCCAGCAGTGCGGATCGACAGGGGGGCAATCAGCCCCAGCATTTT.

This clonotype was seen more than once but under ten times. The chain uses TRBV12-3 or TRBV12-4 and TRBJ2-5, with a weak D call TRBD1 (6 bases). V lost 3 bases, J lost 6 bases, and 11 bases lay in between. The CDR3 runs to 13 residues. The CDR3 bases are TGTGCCAGCAGTTTTGGCAGGGGACAGACCCAGTACTTC. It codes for CASSFGRGQTQYF.

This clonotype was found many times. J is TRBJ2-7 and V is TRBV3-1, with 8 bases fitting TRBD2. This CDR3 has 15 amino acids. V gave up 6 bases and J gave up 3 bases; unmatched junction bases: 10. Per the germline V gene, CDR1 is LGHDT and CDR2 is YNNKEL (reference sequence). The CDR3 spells CASSSSGRGGYEQYF. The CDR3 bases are TGTGCCAGCAGTTCGTCAGGTCGGGGGGGCTACGAGCAGTACTTC.